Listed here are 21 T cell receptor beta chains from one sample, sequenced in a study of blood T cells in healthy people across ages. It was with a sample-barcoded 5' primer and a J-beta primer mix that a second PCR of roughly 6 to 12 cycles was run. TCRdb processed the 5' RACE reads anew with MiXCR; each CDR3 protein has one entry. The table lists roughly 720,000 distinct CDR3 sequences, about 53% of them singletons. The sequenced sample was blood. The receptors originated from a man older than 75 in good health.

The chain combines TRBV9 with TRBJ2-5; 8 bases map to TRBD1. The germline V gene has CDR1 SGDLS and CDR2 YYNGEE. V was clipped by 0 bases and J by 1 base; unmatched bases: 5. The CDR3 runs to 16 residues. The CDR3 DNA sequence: TGTGCCAGCAGCGTAGATACAGGGGGAGGCCAAGAGACCCAGTACTTC. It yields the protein CASSVDTGGGQETQYF.

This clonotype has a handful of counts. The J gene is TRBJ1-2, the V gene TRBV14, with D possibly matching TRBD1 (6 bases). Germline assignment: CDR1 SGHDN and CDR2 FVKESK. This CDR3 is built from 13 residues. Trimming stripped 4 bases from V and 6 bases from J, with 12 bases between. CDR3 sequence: CASSLDRKNGYTF. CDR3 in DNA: TGTGCCAGCAGCCTCGACAGGAAGAATGGCTACACCTTC. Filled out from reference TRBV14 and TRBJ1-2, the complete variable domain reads EAGVTQFPSHSVIEKGQTVTLRCDPISGHDNLYWYRRVMGKEIKFLLHFVKESKQDESGMPNNRFLAERTGGTYSTLKVQPAELEDSGVYFCASSLDRKNGYTFGSGTRLTVV.

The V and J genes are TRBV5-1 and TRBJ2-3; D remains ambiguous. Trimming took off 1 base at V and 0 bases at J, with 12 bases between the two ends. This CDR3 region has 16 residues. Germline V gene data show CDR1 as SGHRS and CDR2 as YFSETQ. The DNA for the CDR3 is TGCGCCAGCAGCTTGCCCAGACGAGCCAGCACAGATACGCAGTATTTT. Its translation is CASSLPRRASTDTQYF.

Here the CDR3 reads CASSFGTHNEQFF. The CDR3, as DNA: TGTGCCAGCAGCTTCGGCACTCACAATGAGCAGTTCTTC. The rearrangement joins TRBV14 to TRBJ2-1; D call uncertain. Trimming removed 5 bases at V and 5 bases at J, with 10 bases between. Germline V CDR1 and CDR2: SGHDN, FVKESK. This CDR3 contains 13 residues.

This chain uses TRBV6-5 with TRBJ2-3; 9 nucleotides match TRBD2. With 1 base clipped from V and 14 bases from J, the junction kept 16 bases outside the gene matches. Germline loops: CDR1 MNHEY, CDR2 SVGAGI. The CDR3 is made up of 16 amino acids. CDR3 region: CASSYLDLAGHRYAYF. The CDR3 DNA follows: TGTGCCAGCAGTTACTTAGATCTAGCGGGACACAGATACGCGTATTTT.

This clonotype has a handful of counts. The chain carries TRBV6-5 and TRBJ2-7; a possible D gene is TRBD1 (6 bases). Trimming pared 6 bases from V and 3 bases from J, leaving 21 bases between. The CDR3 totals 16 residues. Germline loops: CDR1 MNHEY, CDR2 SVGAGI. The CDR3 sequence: CASSRLRQEPFYEQYF. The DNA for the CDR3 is TGTGCCAGCAGCCGACTACGACAGGAACCTTTCTACGAGCAGTACTTC.

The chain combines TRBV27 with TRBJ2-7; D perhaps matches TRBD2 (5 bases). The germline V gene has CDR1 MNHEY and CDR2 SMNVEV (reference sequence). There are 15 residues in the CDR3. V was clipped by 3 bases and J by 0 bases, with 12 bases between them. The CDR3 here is CASSFTGISSYEQYF. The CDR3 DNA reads TGTGCCAGCAGTTTCACCGGGATCTCCTCCTACGAGCAGTACTTC.

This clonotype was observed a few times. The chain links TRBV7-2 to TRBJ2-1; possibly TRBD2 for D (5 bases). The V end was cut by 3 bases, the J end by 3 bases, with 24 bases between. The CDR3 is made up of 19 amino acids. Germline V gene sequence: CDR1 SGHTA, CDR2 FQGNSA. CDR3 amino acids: CASSFVSTRTVSFYNEQFF. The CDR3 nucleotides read TGTGCCAGCAGCTTCGTCTCGACGCGGACTGTGAGTTTCTACAATGAGCAGTTCTTC.

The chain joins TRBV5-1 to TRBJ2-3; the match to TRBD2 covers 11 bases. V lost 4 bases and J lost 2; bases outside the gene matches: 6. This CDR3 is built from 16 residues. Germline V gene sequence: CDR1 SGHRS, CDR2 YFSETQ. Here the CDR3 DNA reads TGCGCCAGCAGCGGTAGCGGGAGGGACCCCACAGATACGCAGTATTTT. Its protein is CASSGSGRDPTDTQYF.

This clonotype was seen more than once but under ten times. The CDR3 reads CASSQGLDSYGYTF. The CDR3 bases are TGTGCCAGCAGCCAAGGTCTAGACAGCTATGGCTACACCTTC. The V call is TRBV3-1, the J call TRBJ1-2; D is possibly TRBD1 (5 bases). The V end was cut by 1 base, the J end by 4 bases, with 10 bases between. CDR1 and CDR2 (germline): LGHDT, YNNKEL (reference sequence). The CDR3 has 14 residues.

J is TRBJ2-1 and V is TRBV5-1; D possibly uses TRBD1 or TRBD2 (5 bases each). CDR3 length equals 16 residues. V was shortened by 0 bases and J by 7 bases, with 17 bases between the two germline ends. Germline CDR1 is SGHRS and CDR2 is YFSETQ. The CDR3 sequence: CASSLEGPRFGNEQFF. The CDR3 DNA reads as TGCGCCAGCAGCTTGGAGGGACCCAGGTTTGGAAATGAGCAGTTCTTC.

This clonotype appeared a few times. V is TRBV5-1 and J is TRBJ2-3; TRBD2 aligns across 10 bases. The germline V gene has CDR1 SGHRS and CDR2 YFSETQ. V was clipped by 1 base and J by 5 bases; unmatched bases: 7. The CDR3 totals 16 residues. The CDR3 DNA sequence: TGCGCCAGCAGCTTGAGTACTAGCGGGATGGGAGATACGCAGTATTTT. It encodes CASSLSTSGMGDTQYF.

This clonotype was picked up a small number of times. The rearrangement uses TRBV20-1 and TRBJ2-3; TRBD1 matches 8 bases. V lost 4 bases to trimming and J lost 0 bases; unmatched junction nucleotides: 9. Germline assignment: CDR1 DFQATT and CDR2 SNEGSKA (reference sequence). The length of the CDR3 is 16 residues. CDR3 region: CSAKPLTGGSTDTQYF. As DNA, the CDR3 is TGCAGTGCTAAACCACTAACAGGGGGGAGCACAGATACGCAGTATTTT.

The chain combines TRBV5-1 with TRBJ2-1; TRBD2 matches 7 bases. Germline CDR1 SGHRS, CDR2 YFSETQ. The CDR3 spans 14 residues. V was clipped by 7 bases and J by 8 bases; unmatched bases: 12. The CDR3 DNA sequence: TGCGCCAGCTCCCCTGTATCTCGGGGGGATGAGCAGTTCTTC. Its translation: CASSPVSRGDEQFF. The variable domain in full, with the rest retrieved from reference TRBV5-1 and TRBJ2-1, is KAGVTQTPRYLIKTRGQQVTLSCSPISGHRSVSWYQQTPGQGLQFLFEYFSETQRNKGNFPGRFSGRQFSNSRSEMNVSTLELGDSALYLCASSPVSRGDEQFFGPGTRLTVL.

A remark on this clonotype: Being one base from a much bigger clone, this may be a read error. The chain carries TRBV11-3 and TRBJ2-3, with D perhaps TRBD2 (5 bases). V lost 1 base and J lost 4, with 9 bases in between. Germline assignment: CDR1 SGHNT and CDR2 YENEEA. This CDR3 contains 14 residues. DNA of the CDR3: TGTGCCAGCAGCTTAGGGGCTAGCCCAGATACGCAGTATTTT. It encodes CASSLGASPDTQYF.

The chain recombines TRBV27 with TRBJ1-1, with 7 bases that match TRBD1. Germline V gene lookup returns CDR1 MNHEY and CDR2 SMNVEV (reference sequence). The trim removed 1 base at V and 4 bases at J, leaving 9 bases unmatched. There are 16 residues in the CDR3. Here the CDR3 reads CASSLYQGDLGTEAFF. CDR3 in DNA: TGTGCCAGCAGTTTATACCAGGGGGACCTTGGCACTGAAGCTTTCTTT.

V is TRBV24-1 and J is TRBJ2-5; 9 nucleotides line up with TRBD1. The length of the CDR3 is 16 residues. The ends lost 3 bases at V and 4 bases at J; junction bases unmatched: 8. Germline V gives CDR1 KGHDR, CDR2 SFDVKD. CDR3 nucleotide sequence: TGTGCCACCAGTGATAACCAAGACAGGGGGTTAGAGACCCAGTACTTC. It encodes CATSDNQDRGLETQYF.

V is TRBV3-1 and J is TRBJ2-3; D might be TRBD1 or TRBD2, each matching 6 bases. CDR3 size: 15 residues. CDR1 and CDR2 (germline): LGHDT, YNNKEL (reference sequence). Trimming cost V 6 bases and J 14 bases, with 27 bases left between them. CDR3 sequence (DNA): TGTGCCAGCAGGCCACAGGGAGGATCGCACAGATACGCGTATTTT. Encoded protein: CASRPQGGSHRYAYF.

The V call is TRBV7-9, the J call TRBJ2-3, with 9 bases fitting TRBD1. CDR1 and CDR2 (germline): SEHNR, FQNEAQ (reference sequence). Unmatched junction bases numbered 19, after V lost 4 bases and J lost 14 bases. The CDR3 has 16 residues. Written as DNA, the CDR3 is TGTGCCAGCAGCTCCCCAGACAGGGGGGCACACAGAGGCGCGTATTTT. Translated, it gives CASSSPDRGAHRGAYF.

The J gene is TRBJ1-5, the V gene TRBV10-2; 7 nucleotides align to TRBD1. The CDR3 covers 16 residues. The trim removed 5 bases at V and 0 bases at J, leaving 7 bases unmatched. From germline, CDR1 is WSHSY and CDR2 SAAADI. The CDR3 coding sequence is TGCGCCAGCAGTCCGGACAGGCAATATAGCAATCAGCCCCAGCATTTT. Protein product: CASSPDRQYSNQPQHF.

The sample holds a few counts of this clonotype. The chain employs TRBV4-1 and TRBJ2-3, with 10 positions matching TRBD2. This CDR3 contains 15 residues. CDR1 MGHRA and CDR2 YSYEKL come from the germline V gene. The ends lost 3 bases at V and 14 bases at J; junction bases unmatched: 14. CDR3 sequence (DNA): TGCGCCAGCAGCCACCAACTAGCGGGAAGTGGATACGCGTATTTT. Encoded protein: CASSHQLAGSGYAYF.